This TCR beta chain was identified in a study of STAT5B mutations in CD4+ large granular lymphocyte leukemia. Findings and limits, study-wide: Patient CD4-sorted repertoires looked more clonal than healthy CD4+ repertoires, even without putative leukemic clones. Top patient clones used TRBV06 genes more often: 8/27 versus 2/35 in controls.

In the authors' methods: Lowest detectable productive clonotype frequency was 2.59 x 10-5. Sequencing was performed with immunoSEQ multiplex PCR; in TCRdb, only in-frame clones are kept and a portion is missing. V, J and clone size are taken as reported in that table, and D and trimming were inferred from the DNA itself. The table has more than 30,000 clones, 76% seen once. With respect to this clone: Antigen unknown.

The germline V and J ends were trimmed by 1 base and 4 bases, with 13 bases remaining between them. The CDR3 sequence is 15 residues long. In germline, CDR1 is SEHNR, CDR2 FQNEAQ (reference sequence). The sample taken for sequencing was CD4+ T cells from blood buffy coats. The V gene is TRBV7-9, the J gene TRBJ2-5; either TRBD1 or TRBD2 may fit D (5 bases each). The receptor comes from a human donor in good health. DNA of the CDR3: TGTGCCAGCAGCTTAGTGAGGGGTGGGCGAGAGACCCAGTACTTC. Amino acid sequence: CASSLVRGGRETQYF.